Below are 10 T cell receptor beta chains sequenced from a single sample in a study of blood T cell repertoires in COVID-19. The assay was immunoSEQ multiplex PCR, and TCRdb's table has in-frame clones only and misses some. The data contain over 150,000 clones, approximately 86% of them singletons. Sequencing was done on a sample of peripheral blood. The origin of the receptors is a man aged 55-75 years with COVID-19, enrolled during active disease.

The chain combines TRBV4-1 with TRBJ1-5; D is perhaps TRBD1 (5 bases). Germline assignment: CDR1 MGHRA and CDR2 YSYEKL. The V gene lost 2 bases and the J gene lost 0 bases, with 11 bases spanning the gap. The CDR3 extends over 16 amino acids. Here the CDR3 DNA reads TGCGCCAGCAGCCAATACGCGGGGACTAGCAATCAGCCCCAGCATTTT. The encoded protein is CASSQYAGTSNQPQHF.

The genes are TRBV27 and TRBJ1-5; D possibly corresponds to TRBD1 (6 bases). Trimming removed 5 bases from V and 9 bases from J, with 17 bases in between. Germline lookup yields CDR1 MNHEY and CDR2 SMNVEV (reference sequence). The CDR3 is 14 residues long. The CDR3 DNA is TGTGCCAGCAGTCCGATCCCCGGGACACGGCCCCAGCATTTT. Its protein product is CASSPIPGTRPQHF.

The CDR3 reads CASYGGRNTEAFF. CDR3 DNA sequence: TGTGCCAGCTACGGCGGGAGGAACACTGAAGCTTTCTTT. The V gene is TRBV18, the J gene TRBJ1-1; D not resolved. V lost 7 bases, J lost 1 base, and 10 bases lay in between. Per the germline V gene, CDR1 is KGHSH and CDR2 is LQKENI. The CDR3 covers 13 residues.

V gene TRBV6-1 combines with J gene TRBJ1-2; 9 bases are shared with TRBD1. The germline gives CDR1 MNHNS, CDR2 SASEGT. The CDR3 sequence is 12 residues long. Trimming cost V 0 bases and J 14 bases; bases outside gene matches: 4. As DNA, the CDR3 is TGTGCCAGCAGTGAAGCCTGGACAGGGGATACCTTC. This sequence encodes CASSEAWTGDTF.

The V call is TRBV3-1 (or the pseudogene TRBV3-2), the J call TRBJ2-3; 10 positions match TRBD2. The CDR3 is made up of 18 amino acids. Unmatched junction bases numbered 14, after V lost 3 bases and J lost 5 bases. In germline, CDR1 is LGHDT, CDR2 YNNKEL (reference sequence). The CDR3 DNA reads TGTGCCAGCAGCCAGGAGGTTCTAGCGGGAGTGGTTCTAGATACGCAGTATTTT. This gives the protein CASSQEVLAGVVLDTQYF.

In nucleotides, the CDR3 is TGTGCCAGCAGCTTAGGCGTCGGGACTGTTAGCAATCAGCCCCAGCATTTT. It is translated as CASSLGVGTVSNQPQHF. This chain uses TRBV11-2 with TRBJ1-5; possible D gene TRBD1, 5 bases. The CDR3 has 17 amino acids. V shed 1 base and J shed 0 bases, with 13 bases lying between them. In germline, CDR1 is SGHAT, CDR2 FQNNGV. Supplemented by reference TRBV11-2 and TRBJ1-5, the full variable domain reads EAGVAQSPRYKIIEKRQSVAFWCNPISGHATLYWYQQILGQGPKLLIQFQNNGVVDDSQLPKDRFSAERLKGVDSTLKIQPAKLEDSAVYLCASSLGVGTVSNQPQHFGDGTRLSIL.

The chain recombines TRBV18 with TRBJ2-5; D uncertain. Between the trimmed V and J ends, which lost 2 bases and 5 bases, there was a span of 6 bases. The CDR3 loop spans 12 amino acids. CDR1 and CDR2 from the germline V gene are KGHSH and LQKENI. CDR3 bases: TGTGCCAGCTCACCATCCCGGGAGACCCAGTACTTC. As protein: CASSPSRETQYF.

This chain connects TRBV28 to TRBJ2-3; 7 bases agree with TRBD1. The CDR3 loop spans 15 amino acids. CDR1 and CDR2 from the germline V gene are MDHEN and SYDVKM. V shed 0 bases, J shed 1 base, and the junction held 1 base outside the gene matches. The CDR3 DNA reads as TGTGCCAGCAGTTTATGGGGGACAGGCACAGATACGCAGTATTTT. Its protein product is CASSLWGTGTDTQYF.

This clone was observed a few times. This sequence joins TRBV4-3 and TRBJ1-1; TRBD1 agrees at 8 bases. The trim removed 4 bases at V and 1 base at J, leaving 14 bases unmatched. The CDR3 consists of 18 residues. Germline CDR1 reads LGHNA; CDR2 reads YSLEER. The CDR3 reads CASSPHPLATGGNTEAFF. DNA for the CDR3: TGCGCCAGCAGCCCCCACCCCCTCGCCACAGGGGGGAACACTGAAGCTTTCTTT.

CDR3 sequence reads: CASSDQGLGGYTF. CDR3 in DNA: TGTGCCAGCAGTGATCAGGGACTTGGTGGCTACACCTTC. The chain recombines TRBV6-4 with TRBJ1-2, with D tentatively TRBD1 (5 bases). Germline values: CDR1 MRHNA, CDR2 SNTAGT. Trimming took 3 bases from V and 7 from J, leaving 12 bases between them. CDR3 size: 13 residues.